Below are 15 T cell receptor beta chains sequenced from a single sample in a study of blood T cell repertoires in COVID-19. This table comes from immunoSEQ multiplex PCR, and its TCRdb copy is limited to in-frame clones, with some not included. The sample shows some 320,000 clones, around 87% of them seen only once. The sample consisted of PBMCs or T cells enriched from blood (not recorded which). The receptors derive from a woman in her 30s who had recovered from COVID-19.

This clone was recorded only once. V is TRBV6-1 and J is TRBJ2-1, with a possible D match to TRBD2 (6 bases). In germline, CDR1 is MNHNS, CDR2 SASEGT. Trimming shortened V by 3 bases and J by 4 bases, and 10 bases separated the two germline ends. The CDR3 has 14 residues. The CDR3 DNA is TGTGCCAGCAGTGACGCCGGGACTTACAATGAGCAGTTCTTC. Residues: CASSDAGTYNEQFF.

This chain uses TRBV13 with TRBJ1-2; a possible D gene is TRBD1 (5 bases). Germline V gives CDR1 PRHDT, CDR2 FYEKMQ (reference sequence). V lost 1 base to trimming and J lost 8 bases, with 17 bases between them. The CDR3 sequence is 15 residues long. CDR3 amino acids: CASSLAGTARVGYTF. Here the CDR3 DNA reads TGTGCCAGCAGCTTAGCCGGGACTGCGCGGGTGGGCTACACCTTC.

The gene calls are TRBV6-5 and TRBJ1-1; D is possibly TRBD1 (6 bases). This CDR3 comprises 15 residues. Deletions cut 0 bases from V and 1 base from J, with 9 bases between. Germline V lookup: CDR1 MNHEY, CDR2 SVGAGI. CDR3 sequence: CASSYSTGSNTEAFF. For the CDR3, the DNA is TGTGCCAGCAGTTACTCGACAGGATCGAACACTGAAGCTTTCTTT.

The CDR3 loop is CASSLWQFGNTIYF. Here the CDR3 DNA reads TGTGCCAGCAGCTTATGGCAGTTCGGAAACACCATATATTTT. The gene calls are TRBV7-2 and TRBJ1-3, with D unclear. Trimming left V 2 bases short and J 4 bases short, with 9 bases between. Germline lookup yields CDR1 SGHTA and CDR2 FQGNSA. This CDR3 has 14 amino acids.

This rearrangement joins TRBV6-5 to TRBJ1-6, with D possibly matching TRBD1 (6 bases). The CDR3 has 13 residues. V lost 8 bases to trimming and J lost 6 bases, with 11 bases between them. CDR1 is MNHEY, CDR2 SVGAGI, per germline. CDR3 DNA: TGTGCCAGCGGAACAGGGTTTAATTCACCCCTCCACTTT. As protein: CASGTGFNSPLHF.

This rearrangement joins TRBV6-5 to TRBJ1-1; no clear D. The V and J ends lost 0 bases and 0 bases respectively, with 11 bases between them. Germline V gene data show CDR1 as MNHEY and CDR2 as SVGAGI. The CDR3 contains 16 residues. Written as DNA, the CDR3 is TGTGCCAGCAGTTACTCGGAAGAAACAGTGAACACTGAAGCTTTCTTT. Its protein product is CASSYSEETVNTEAFF.

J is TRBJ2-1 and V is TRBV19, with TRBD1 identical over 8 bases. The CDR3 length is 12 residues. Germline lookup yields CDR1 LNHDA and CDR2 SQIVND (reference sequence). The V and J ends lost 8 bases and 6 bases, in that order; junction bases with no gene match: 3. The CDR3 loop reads CASGTGGNEQFF. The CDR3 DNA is TGTGCCAGTGGAACAGGGGGCAATGAGCAGTTCTTC.

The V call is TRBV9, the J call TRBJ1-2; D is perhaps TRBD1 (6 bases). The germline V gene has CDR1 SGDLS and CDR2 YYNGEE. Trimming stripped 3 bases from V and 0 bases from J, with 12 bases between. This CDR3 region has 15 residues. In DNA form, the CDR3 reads TGTGCCAGCAGCGGCAGGGGAAGAGCTAACTATGGCTACACCTTC. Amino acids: CASSGRGRANYGYTF. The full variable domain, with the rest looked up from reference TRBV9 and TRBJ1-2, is DSGVTQTPKHLITATGQRVTLRCSPRSGDLSVYWYQQSLDQGLQFLIQYYNGEERAKGNILERFSAQQFPDLHSELNLSSLELGDSALYFCASSGRGRANYGYTFGSGTRLTVV.

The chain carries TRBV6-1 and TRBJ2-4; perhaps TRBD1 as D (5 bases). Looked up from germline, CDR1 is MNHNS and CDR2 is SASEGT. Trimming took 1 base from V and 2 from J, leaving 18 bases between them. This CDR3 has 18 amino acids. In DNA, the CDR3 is TGTGCCAGCAGTGAAGGGGCTTGGCAGGGCTCTACCAAAAACATTCAGTACTTC. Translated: CASSEGAWQGSTKNIQYF.

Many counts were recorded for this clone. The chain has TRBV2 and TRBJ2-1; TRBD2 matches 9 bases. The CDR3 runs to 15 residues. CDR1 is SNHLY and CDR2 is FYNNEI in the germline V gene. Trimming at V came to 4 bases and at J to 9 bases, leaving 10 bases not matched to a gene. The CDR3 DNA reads TGTGCCAGCAGTGTTTTAGCGGGGGTTTGGAGTGAGCAGTTCTTC. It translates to CASSVLAGVWSEQFF. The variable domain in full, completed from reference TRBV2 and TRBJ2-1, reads EPEVTQTPSHQVTQMGQEVILRCVPISNHLYFYWYRQILGQKVEFLVSFYNNEISEKSEIFDDQFSVERPDGSNFTLKIRSTKLEDSAMYFCASSVLAGVWSEQFFGPGTRLTVL.

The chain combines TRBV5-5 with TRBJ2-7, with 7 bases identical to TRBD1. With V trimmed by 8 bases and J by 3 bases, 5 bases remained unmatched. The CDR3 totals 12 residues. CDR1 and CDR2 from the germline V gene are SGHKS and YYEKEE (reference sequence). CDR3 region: CASTQGDYEQYF. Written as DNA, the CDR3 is TGTGCCAGTACTCAGGGGGACTACGAGCAGTACTTC.

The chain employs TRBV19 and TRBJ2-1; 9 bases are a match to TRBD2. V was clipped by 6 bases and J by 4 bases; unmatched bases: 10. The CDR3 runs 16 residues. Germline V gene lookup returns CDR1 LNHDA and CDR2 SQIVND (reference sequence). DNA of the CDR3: TGTGCCAGTAGGACCACTGAGCGGGGGGAGTACAATGAGCAGTTCTTC. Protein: CASRTTERGEYNEQFF.

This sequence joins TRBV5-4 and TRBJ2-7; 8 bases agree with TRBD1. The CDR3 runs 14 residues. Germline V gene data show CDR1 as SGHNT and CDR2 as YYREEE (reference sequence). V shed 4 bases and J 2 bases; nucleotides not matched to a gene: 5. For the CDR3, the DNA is TGTGCCAGCAGCCAAAAACAGGGGGCCTACGAGCAGTACTTC. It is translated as CASSQKQGAYEQYF.

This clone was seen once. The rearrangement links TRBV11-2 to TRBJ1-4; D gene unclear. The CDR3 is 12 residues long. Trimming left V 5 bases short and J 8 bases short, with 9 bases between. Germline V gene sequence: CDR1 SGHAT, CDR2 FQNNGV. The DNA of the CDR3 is TGTGCCAGCAGCCCCACGGAGGAAAAACTGTTTTTT. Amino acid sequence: CASSPTEEKLFF.

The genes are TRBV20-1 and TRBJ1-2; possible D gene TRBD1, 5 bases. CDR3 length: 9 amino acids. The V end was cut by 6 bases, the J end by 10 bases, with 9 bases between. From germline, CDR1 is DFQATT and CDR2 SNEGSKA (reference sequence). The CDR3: CSAATDYTF. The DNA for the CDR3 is TGCAGTGCCGCGACAGACTACACCTTC.